This TCR beta chain was identified during a study of CD4+ T cells in melanoma. General observations from the study: Reportedly, melanoma neoantigen-specific CD4+ T cells showed varied differentiation states. CD8+ T cell, macrophage and B cell function reportedly correlated with neoantigen-specific CD4+ T cells.

Trimming pared 2 bases from V and 10 bases from J, leaving 17 bases between. This CDR3 is built from 14 residues. The germline V gene encodes CDR1 MNHEY and CDR2 SMNVEV (reference sequence). Remarks on this clone: Antigen unknown.

Profiling relied on immunoSEQ multiplex PCR, and the TCRdb table lists in-frame clones only, not all of them. The sample yields about 18,000 clones, roughly 80% seen once. This TCR was sampled from a human donor with melanoma. The sequencing sample was made of cells from a culture (not recorded whether cultured in vitro). This chain links TRBV27 with TRBJ1-1; D gene ambiguous. CDR3 in DNA: TGTGCCAGCAGTTTAGGACCCTCGGACGTTTCAGCTTTCTTT. Translating gives CASSLGPSDVSAFF.